Each of the 9 T cell receptor beta chains below was sequenced from the same sample in a study of blood T cell repertoires in COVID-19. Clones were read by immunoSEQ multiplex PCR, and TCRdb kept only the in-frame ones, dropping some. The repertoire has roughly 250,000 clones, approximately 85% of them found once; the top ten carry roughly 12%. Sequencing used peripheral blood. The receptors here all came from a woman aged 60-75 years with active or convalescent COVID-19.

There are many counts of this clone. The rearrangement uses TRBV5-3 and TRBJ2-7; a possible D gene is TRBD1 (6 bases). Being an ORF, TRBV5-3 has a function that is uncertain. CDR3 length: 15 amino acids. The V end lost 4 bases, the J end lost 2 bases, and 16 bases lay between the germline ends. Written as DNA, the CDR3 is TGTGCCAGAAGCCCGGACAGTTGGGGAACCTACGAGCAGTACTTC. Its protein is CARSPDSWGTYEQYF.

The gene calls are TRBV6-6 and TRBJ1-6; perhaps TRBD1 as D (6 bases). Germline CDR1 is MNHNY and CDR2 is SVGAGI (reference sequence). This CDR3 comprises 15 residues. V lost 0 bases and J lost 6, with 9 bases in between. Here the CDR3 reads CASSYSAGANSPLHF. The CDR3, as DNA: TGTGCCAGCAGTTACTCCGCAGGGGCTAATTCACCCCTCCACTTT.

The chain combines TRBV6-5 with TRBJ1-1; 9 bases align to TRBD1. The V segment lost 4 bases and the J segment 4 bases; nucleotides outside the gene matches: 4. Germline lookup yields CDR1 MNHEY and CDR2 SVGAGI. CDR3 length equals 14 residues. Here the CDR3 DNA reads TGTGCCAGCAGTTTGGACAGGGGAAGCACTGAAGCTTTCTTT. Translating it yields CASSLDRGSTEAFF.

This clone was seen ten or more times. V and J are TRBV5-6 and TRBJ1-3; no firm D call. The V gene's germline CDR1 is SGHDT and CDR2 YYEEEE. The V end was cut by 0 bases, the J end by 0 bases, with 7 bases between. The CDR3 runs to 15 residues. The CDR3 sequence: CASSLAAVSGNTIYF. The CDR3 coding sequence is TGTGCCAGCAGCTTGGCCGCAGTCTCTGGAAACACCATATATTTT. Complete variable domain (other parts from reference TRBV5-6 and TRBJ1-3): DAGVTQSPTHLIKTRGQQVTLRCSPKSGHDTVSWYQQALGQGPQFIFQYYEEEERQRGNFPDRFSGHQFPNYSSELNVNALLLGDSALYLCASSLAAVSGNTIYFGEGSWLTVV.

The V and J genes are TRBV7-9 and TRBJ2-5, with 9 bases that match TRBD2. Losses at the gene ends were 0 bases for V and 3 bases for J; bases not matched to a gene: 8. The germline V gene has CDR1 SEHNR and CDR2 FQNEAQ (reference sequence). This CDR3 has 17 residues. The CDR3 nucleotides are TGTGCCAGCAGCTTAGCGGCCTCTAGCGGGATTGAAGAGACCCAGTACTTC. Its translation is CASSLAASSGIEETQYF.

The rearrangement uses TRBV2 and TRBJ2-7; 9 bases are a match to TRBD1. The CDR3 spans 14 residues. Germline CDR1 reads SNHLY; CDR2 reads FYNNEI. V was clipped by 6 bases and J by 4 bases; unmatched bases: 7. The CDR3 reads CASSRTGEIYEQYF. In nucleotides, the CDR3 is TGTGCCAGCAGCCGGACAGGGGAAATTTACGAGCAGTACTTC.

The chain links TRBV7-8 to TRBJ1-6, with D unresolved. CDR1 and CDR2 (germline): SGHVS, FQNEAQ. The CDR3 runs 14 residues. V lost 2 bases and J 9 bases, leaving 11 bases between the germline ends. Here the CDR3 reads CASSLYADFSPLHF. The CDR3 DNA is TGTGCCAGCAGCTTATATGCAGATTTTTCACCCCTCCACTTT. Supplemented by reference TRBV7-8 and TRBJ1-6, the full variable domain reads GAGVSQSPRYKVAKRGQDVALRCDPISGHVSLFWYQQALGQGPEFLTYFQNEAQLDKSGLPSDRFFAERPEGSVSTLKIQRTQQEDSAVYLCASSLYADFSPLHFGNGTRLTVT.

The chain uses TRBV6-6 and TRBJ2-7; no clear D gene. CDR1 and CDR2 (germline): MNHNY, SVGAGI (reference sequence). V lost 0 bases and J lost 0, with 6 bases in between. The CDR3 has 14 residues. The CDR3 coding sequence is TGTGCCAGCAGTTACTCGGGCAGCTCCTACGAGCAGTACTTC. This sequence encodes CASSYSGSSYEQYF.

V gene TRBV9 combines with J gene TRBJ1-2; possibly TRBD1 for D (5 bases). V lost 3 bases to trimming and J lost 2 bases, with 8 bases between them. The germline V gene has CDR1 SGDLS and CDR2 YYNGEE. CDR3 length equals 13 residues. CDR3 nucleotide sequence: TGTGCCAGCAGCGCAACAGGAAACTATGGCTACACCTTC. Translation gives CASSATGNYGYTF.